Sequencing of this TCR beta chain was carried out in a study of T cells in Graves' hyperthyroidism and ophthalmopathy. V lost 3 bases and J lost 4, with 11 bases in between. The length of the CDR3 is 15 residues. CDR1 is KGHDR, CDR2 SFDVKD, per germline. Researchers took RNA transcripts and amplified the TCR beta CDR3 regions from them. Primed by the HTBI set, a first-round RT-PCR was run on the TCR CDR3. TCRdb reprocessed the multiplex PCR reads via MiXCR and lists one record per CDR3 protein. Of about 520,000 distinct CDR3 sequences listed, around 21% are singletons. Diagnostic assessment was based on clinical symptoms, serum thyroxine and TRAb, thyroid ultrasound and orbital computed tomography.

Input material: blood. The chain recombines TRBV24-1 with TRBJ2-2, with D perhaps TRBD2 (5 bases). This sequence originates from a young man with Graves' hyperthyroidism. The CDR3 region has the DNA TGTGCCACCAGTGATCTCCCCAGCGGCACCGGGGAGCTGTTTTTT. Protein sequence: CATSDLPSGTGELFF.